In this sample, the clone carrying this T cell receptor (beta chain) turned up a few times. The antigen is undetermined. An equimolar mix of two oligonucleotides served as the beta constant-region primer for TRBC1 and TRBC2. TCRdb recomputed calls from the UMI-ligation and nested PCR reads with MiXCR, one row per CDR3 protein. In the table there are tens of thousands of distinct CDR3 sequences, 13% of which are singletons. Overnight CMV lysate stimulation of fresh PBMCs defined donor CMV status by CD4+ IFNgamma. CD4 T cells were positively selected, then CD8 T cells from the CD4-negative fraction. The record originates from a study of naive and memory T cell subsets. CDR1 and CDR2 from the germline V gene are MNHEY and SVGEGT. The V gene lost 6 bases and the J gene lost 0 bases, with 21 bases spanning the gap. CDR3 size: 18 residues. Study-wide results and limits: Findings for naive and memory subsets could not be checked against ground truth.

This chain joins TRBV6-2 or TRBV6-3 and TRBJ2-1; D is ambiguous. This clonotype was sampled from a human donor in good health. The sequenced material came from effector memory CD4+ T cells from blood. Subset here: effector memory, CD45RA- CD27-. The CDR3 here is CASSPAVGEESSYNEQFF. CDR3 DNA: TGTGCCAGCAGCCCCGCCGTCGGAGAGGAAAGCTCCTACAATGAGCAGTTCTTC.